This is a list of T cell receptor beta chains from one sample in a study of patients and donors after allogeneic stem cell transplantation. TCRdb re-derived calls from the RT-PCR reads in MiXCR, one entry per CDR3 protein. The repertoire consists of about a million distinct CDR3 sequences, with roughly 18% occurring once and the leading ten covering around 6%. The material sequenced was blood, either unsorted or a sorted T cell fraction (not recorded which). Receptors were obtained from a human donor who was either an allogeneic HSCT recipient or a stem cell or donor lymphocyte infusion donor (not recorded which). It is not recorded whose cells these are; they may come from a transplant donor. CDR3s include the opening cysteine and the closing phenylalanine or tryptophan. D genes are given only for firm matches. Rows give clone size only sometimes, using once, few, many, or a class for an expanded clone.

j_call clone_size d_call v_call cdr3_aa cdr3_nt
TRBJ2-3 many . TRBV12-3/TRBV12-4 CASSPHRFGDTQYF TGTGCCAGCAGTCCCCACCGGTTCGGAGATACGCAGTATTTT
TRBJ2-1 few TRBD1 TRBV20-1 CSASYPGQVLDEQFF TGCAGTGCTTCGTATCCGGGACAGGTTCTCGATGAGCAGTTCTTC
TRBJ2-7 . . TRBV18 CASSPPGTQYEQYF TGTGCCAGCTCACCACCAGGGACCCAGTACGAGCAGTACTTC
TRBJ2-5 . TRBD1 TRBV20-1 CSARGGTGRQTQYF TGCAGTGCTAGAGGGGGGACAGGGAGACAGACCCAGTACTTC
TRBJ1-4 . . TRBV7-8 CASSRYNEKLFF TGTGCCAGCAGCCGTTATAATGAAAAACTGTTTTTT
TRBJ1-5 . . TRBV7-8 CASSFGGHQPQHF TGTGCCAGCAGCTTCGGGGGTCATCAGCCCCAGCATTTT
TRBJ2-7 many . TRBV12-3/TRBV12-4 CASSLDEQYF TGTGCCAGCAGTTTAGACGAGCAGTACTTC
TRBJ2-2 few TRBD2 TRBV9 CASSVGLAEYTGELFF TGTGCCAGCAGCGTAGGACTAGCGGAATACACCGGGGAGCTGTTTTTT
TRBJ1-2 few TRBD1 TRBV7-2 CASSPRQGIGYTF TGTGCCAGCAGCCCCCGACAGGGAATCGGCTACACCTTC
TRBJ1-2 . TRBD1 TRBV9 CASSGRDRGLAGYTF TGTGCCAGCAGCGGCCGGGACAGGGGACTTGCTGGCTACACCTTC
TRBJ2-5 few . TRBV4-1 CASSQWGKETQYF TGCGCCAGCAGCCAATGGGGAAAAGAGACCCAGTACTTC
TRBJ2-7 many . TRBV4-1 CASSQDPGDEQYF TGCGCCAGCAGCCAAGACCCGGGGGACGAGCAGTACTTC
TRBJ2-7 . TRBD1 TRBV24-1 CATSDVTGTGSRGEQYF TGTGCCACCAGTGATGTAACCGGGACAGGGTCCCGTGGCGAGCAGTACTTC
TRBJ2-1 . TRBD2 TRBV9 CASSVSGSEPNEQFF TGTGCCAGCAGCGTGAGCGGGAGTGAGCCCAATGAGCAGTTCTTC
TRBJ2-3 few . TRBV20-1 CSADNPAYGTDTQYF TGCAGTGCCGATAACCCAGCGTACGGGACAGATACGCAGTATTTT
TRBJ1-1 few . TRBV29-1 CSVEGSRGRVNTEAFF TGCAGCGTTGAAGGCTCCCGGGGCAGGGTGAACACTGAAGCTTTCTTT
TRBJ1-1 . . TRBV25-1 CASSSRGPEAFF TGTGCCAGCAGTTCTAGGGGACCTGAAGCTTTCTTT
TRBJ1-4 few . TRBV2 CASTVTTNEKLFF TGTGCCAGCACCGTCACAACTAATGAAAAACTGTTTTTT
TRBJ2-3 few TRBD2 TRBV7-8 CASSLALPSGVGTSTDTQYF TGTGCCAGCAGCTTAGCGCTGCCCAGCGGGGTGGGCACTAGCACAGATACGCAGTATTTT
TRBJ2-7 few . TRBV20-1 CSARDEAVEQYF TGCAGTGCTAGAGATGAAGCGGTCGAGCAGTACTTC
TRBJ1-1 . . TRBV20-1 CSARGTRGTEAFF TGCAGTGCTAGAGGCACCCGGGGAACTGAAGCTTTCTTT
TRBJ1-2 few . TRBV20-1 CSAWGRNWDYGYTF TGCAGTGCCTGGGGCAGGAATTGGGACTATGGCTACACCTTC
TRBJ2-5 . TRBD1 TRBV6-1 CASSVTGAGQETQYF TGTGCCAGCAGTGTAACAGGGGCCGGCCAAGAGACCCAGTACTTC
TRBJ1-5 few . TRBV21-1 CASSNGRQPQSTQHF TGTGCCAGCAGCAACGGGCGGCAGCCACAATCGACCCAGCATTTT
TRBJ2-2 many . TRBV12-3/TRBV12-4 CASSKQGRGELFF TGTGCCAGCAGTAAGCAGGGACGCGGGGAGCTGTTTTTT
TRBJ1-1 once . TRBV19 CASTRAGGGTEAFF TGTGCCAGTACCCGGGCAGGCGGGGGAACTGAAGCTTTCTTT
TRBJ2-1 . . TRBV30 CAWSALDEQFF TGTGCCTGGAGTGCTTTAGATGAGCAGTTCTTC
TRBJ1-2 few . TRBV20-1 CSARPGSGGYTF TGCAGTGCTCGACCTGGTAGTGGTGGCTACACCTTC
TRBJ1-1 . . TRBV6-5 CASSYLQYNTEAFF TGTGCCAGCAGTTATCTCCAGTACAACACTGAAGCTTTCTTT
TRBJ2-3 . TRBD2 TRBV6-1 CASSRTSEDTQYF TGTGCCAGCAGCCGGACTAGCGAAGATACGCAGTATTTT
TRBJ2-1 . TRBD1 TRBV6-2/TRBV6-3 CASNHRQGSYNEQFF TGTGCCAGCAACCACAGACAGGGATCCTACAATGAGCAGTTCTTC
TRBJ2-3 . TRBD1 TRBV11-2 CASSFRDRGDTQYF TGTGCCAGCAGCTTCCGGGACAGGGGAGATACGCAGTATTTT
TRBJ2-2 . . TRBV6-2/TRBV6-3 CASSSHQSNTGELFF TGTGCCAGCAGTTCCCATCAGTCGAACACCGGGGAGCTGTTTTTT
TRBJ1-1 few TRBD1 TRBV18 CATWEGGRTEAFF TGTGCCACCTGGGAAGGGGGCAGGACTGAAGCTTTCTTT
TRBJ2-1 few TRBD1 TRBV18 CASSRVRTGDYNEQFF TGTGCCAGCTCACGGGTTCGTACAGGGGATTACAATGAGCAGTTCTTC
TRBJ1-2 few . TRBV20-1 CSARPGVGGYTF TGCAGTGCTAGGCCAGGGGTCGGTGGCTACACCTTC
TRBJ1-2 few . TRBV5-6 CASSPWRSSNYGYTF TGTGCCAGCAGCCCCTGGAGGAGTTCCAACTATGGCTACACCTTC
TRBJ1-4 few . TRBV12-3/TRBV12-4 CASSTHGTNEKLFF TGTGCCAGCAGTACACATGGTACTAATGAAAAACTGTTTTTT
TRBJ1-1 many TRBD1 TRBV5-1 CASSKDRVVTEAFF TGCGCCAGCAGCAAGGACAGGGTTGTCACTGAAGCTTTCTTT
TRBJ2-1 many . TRBV11-2 CASSPDMDTLEQFF TGTGCCAGCAGCCCGGACATGGACACTTTGGAGCAGTTCTTC
TRBJ2-5 once . TRBV10-3 CAISTGPGGTQYF TGTGCCATCAGCACTGGACCCGGGGGGACCCAGTACTTC
TRBJ2-7 . . TRBV9 CASSTRPISTYYEQYF TGTGCCAGCAGCACCCGACCTATTTCGACCTACTACGAGCAGTACTTC
TRBJ2-5 . . TRBV29-1 CSVTTHTRRAETQYF TGCAGCGTTACAACTCACACCCGCAGGGCAGAGACCCAGTACTTC
TRBJ2-1 few . TRBV30 CAWTSRDEQFF TGTGCCTGGACTAGCCGCGATGAGCAGTTCTTC
TRBJ2-3 . . TRBV4-2 CASSQTGRQGGSDTQYF TGTGCCAGCAGCCAAACGGGCCGACAGGGAGGTTCAGATACGCAGTATTTT